Many counts were recorded for the clone carrying this T cell receptor beta chain. The antigen is undetermined. This record belongs to a study of CD8 T cells in ankylosing spondylitis. Findings of the study overall: Significantly higher representation of disease-linked clones was reported for matched ankylosing spondylitis synovial fluid. Within ankylosing spondylitis blood, a TCR beta motif made up of seven or eight highly homologous variants appeared to be characteristic. Reports of some motif variants in reactive arthritis synovial fluid and blood predate this one. Researchers report that disease-linked clones proved CD8+ and relatively rare in peripheral blood.

TCRdb reprocessed the 5' RACE reads with MiXCR, giving one entry per CDR3 protein. Found here are 69,000 or so distinct CDR3 sequences, less than 6% of them singletons; the top ten hold about 2%. From germline, CDR1 is LGHNA and CDR2 YNFKEQ. The CDR3 covers 20 residues. The ends lost 1 base at V and 6 bases at J; junction bases unmatched: 14. The receptor was derived from a male donor with ankylosing spondylitis or in good health (not recorded which). This chain links TRBV4-2 with TRBJ2-1; 14 bases are a match to TRBD2. Sequencing input: blood, either unsorted or a sorted T cell fraction (not recorded which). The CDR3 bases are TGTGCCAGCAGCCAAGTTCGGACTAGCGGGGGGACCTCTGACATCAATGAGCAGTTCTTC. As protein: CASSQVRTSGGTSDINEQFF.